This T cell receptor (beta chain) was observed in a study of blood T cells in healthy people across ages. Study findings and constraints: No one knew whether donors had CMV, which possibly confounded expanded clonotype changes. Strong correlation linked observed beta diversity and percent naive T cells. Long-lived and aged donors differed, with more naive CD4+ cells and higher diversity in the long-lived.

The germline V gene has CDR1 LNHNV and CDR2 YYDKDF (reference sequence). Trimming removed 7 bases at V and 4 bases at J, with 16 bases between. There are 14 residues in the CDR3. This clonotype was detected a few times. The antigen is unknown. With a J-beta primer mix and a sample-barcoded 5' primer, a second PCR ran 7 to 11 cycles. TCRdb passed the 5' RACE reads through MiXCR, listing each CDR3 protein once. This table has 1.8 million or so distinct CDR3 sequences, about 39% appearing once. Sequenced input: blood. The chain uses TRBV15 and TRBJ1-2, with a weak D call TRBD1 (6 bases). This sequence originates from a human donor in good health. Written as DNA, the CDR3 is TGTGCCACCATACGAGGGGGAAGCTCCTATGGCTACACCTTC. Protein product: CATIRGGSSYGYTF.